This paragraph reports one T cell receptor (beta chain). The antigen remains unidentified. TCRdb keeps only in-frame clones here, not all; method: immunoSEQ multiplex PCR. In the table there are 87,000 or so clones, approximately 90% of which are singletons. These data come from a study of siplizumab effects on memory and regulatory T cells. V was pared by 8 bases and J by 0 bases, with 14 bases between. Germline-derived CDR1 and CDR2 are SGDLS and YYNGEE. The CDR3 sequence is 15 residues long. Findings of the study overall: Mapping to unstimulated subsets was achieved for only a minor fraction of alloreactive clones. Proliferating CD4+ or CD8+ clones, roughly 80-97% of them, lacked an assignable naive or memory phenotype. Apparently more diverse than memory cells, naive T cells also seemed major alloresponse contributors. Treatment with siplizumab left mappable alloreactive CD4+ clones averaging approximately 69% Treg-derived, compared with around 26% in controls.

The origin of this receptor is a human donor in good health. Sample: CD4+ T cells sorted from blood. The genes are TRBV9 and TRBJ1-4; D gene ambiguous. The CDR3 bases are TGTGCCAGTGGAGGGCAGGTTGCAACTAATGAAAAACTGTTTTTT. This encodes CASGGQVATNEKLFF.